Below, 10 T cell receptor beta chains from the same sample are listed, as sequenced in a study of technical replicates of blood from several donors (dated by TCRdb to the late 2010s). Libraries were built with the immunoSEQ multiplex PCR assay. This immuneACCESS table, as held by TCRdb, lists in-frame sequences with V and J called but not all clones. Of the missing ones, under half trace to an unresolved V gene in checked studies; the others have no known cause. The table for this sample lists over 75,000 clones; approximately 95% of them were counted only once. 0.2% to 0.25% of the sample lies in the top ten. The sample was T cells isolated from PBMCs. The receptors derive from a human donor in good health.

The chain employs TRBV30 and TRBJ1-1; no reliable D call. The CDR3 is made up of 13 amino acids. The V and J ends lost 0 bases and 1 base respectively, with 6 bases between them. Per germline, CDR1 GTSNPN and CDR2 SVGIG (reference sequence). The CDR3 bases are TGTGCCTGGAGTGTAAAGCCGAACACTGAAGCTTTCTTT. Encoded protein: CAWSVKPNTEAFF.

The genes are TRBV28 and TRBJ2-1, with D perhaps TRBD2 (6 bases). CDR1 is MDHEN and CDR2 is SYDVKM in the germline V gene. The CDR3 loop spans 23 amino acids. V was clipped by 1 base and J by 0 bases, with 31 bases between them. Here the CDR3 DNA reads TGTGCCAGCAGTTTATTTCAAATATGGAGGGCCTCGTGGAACCGCAGCTCCTACAATGAGCAGTTCTTC. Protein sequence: CASSLFQIWRASWNRSSYNEQFF.

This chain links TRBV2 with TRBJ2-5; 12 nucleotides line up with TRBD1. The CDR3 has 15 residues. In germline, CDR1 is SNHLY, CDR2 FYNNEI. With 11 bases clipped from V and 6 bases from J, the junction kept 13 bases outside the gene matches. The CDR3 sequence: CADAHGTGGGKTQYF. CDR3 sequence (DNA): TGTGCCGACGCTCACGGGACAGGGGGCGGAAAGACCCAGTACTTC. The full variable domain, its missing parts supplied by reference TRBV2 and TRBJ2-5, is EPEVTQTPSHQVTQMGQEVILRCVPISNHLYFYWYRQILGQKVEFLVSFYNNEISEKSEIFDDQFSVERPDGSNFTLKIRSTKLEDSAMYFCADAHGTGGGKTQYFGPGTRLLVL.

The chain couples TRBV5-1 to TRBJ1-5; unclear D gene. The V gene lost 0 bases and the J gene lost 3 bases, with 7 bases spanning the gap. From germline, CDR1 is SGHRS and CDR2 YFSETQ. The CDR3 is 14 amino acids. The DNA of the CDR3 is TGCGCCAGCAGCTTGGGTAGCCTCAATCAGCCCCAGCATTTT. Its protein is CASSLGSLNQPQHF.

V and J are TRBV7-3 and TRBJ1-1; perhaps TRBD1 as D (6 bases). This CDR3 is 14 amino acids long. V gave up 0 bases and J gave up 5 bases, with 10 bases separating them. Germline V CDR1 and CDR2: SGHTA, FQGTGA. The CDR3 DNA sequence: TGTGCCAGCAGCTTAACGACAGGTCTGACTGAAGCTTTCTTT. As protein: CASSLTTGLTEAFF.

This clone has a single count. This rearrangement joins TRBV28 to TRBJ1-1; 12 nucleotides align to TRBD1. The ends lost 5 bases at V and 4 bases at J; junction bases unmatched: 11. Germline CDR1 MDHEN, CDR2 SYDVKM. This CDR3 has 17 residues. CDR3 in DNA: TGTGCCAGCAGTCCCCCGGGACAGGGGGCGTATAGCACTGAAGCTTTCTTT. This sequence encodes CASSPPGQGAYSTEAFF.

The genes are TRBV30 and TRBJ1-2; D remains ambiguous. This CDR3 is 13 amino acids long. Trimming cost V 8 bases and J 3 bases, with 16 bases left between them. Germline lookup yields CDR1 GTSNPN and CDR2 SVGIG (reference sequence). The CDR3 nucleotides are TGTGCCCTCCGACTGATCGCTGACTATGGCTACACCTTC. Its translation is CALRLIADYGYTF. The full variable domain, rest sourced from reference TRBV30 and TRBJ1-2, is SQTIHQWPATLVQPVGSPLSLECTVEGTSNPNLYWYRQAAGRGLQLLFYSVGIGQISSEVPQNLSASRPQDRQFILSSKKLLLSDSGFYLCALRLIADYGYTFGSGTRLTVV.

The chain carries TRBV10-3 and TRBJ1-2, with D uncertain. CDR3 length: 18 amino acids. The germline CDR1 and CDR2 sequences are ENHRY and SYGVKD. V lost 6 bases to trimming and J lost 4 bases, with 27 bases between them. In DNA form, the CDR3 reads TGTGCCATCAGCGATCTAGGGCGGACTGGCCGGGTGGGCTATGGCTACACCTTC. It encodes CAISDLGRTGRVGYGYTF.

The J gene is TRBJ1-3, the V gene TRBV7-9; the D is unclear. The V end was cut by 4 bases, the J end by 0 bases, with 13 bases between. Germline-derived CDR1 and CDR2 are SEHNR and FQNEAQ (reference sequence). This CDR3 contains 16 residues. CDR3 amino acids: CASSSLGSASGNTIYF. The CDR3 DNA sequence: TGTGCCAGCAGCTCCCTCGGGTCGGCCTCTGGAAACACCATATATTTT.

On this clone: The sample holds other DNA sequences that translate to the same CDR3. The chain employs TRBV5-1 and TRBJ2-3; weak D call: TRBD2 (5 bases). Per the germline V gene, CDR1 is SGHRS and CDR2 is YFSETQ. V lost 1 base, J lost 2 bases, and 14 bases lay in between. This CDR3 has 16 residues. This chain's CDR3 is CASSLPSGGDTDTQYF. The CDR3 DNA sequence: TGCGCCAGCAGCTTGCCCAGCGGAGGAGACACAGATACGCAGTATTTT.